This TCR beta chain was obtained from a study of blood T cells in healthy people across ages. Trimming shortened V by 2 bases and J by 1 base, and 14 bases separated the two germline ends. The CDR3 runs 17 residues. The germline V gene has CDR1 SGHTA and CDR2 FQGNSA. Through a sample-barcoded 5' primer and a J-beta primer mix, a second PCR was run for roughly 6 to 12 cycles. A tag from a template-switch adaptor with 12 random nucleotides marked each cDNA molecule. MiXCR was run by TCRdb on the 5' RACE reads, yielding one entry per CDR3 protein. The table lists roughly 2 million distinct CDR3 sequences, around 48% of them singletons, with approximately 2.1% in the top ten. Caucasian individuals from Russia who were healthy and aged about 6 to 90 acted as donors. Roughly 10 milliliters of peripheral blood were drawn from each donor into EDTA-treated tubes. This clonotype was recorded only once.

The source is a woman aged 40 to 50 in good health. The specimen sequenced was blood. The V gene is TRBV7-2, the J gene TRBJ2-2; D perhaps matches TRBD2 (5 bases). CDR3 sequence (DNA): TGTGCCAGCAGCTTAAGATTGGGCGGACTGAACACCGGGGAGCTGTTTTTT. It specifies CASSLRLGGLNTGELFF.